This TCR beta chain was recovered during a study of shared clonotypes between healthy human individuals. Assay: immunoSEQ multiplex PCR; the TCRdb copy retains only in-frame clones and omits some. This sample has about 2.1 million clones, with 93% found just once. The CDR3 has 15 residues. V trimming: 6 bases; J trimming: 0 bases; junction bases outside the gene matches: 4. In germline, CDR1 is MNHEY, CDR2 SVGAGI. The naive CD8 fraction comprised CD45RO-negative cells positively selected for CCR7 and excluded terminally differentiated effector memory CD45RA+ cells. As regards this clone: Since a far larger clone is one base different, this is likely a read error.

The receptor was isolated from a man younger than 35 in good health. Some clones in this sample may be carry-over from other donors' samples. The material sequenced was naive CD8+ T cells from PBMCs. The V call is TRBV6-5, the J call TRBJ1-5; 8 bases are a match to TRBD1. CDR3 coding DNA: TGTGCCAGCAGCCCGACAGGGGATAGCAATCAGCCCCAGCATTTT. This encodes CASSPTGDSNQPQHF.